Each of the 21 T cell receptor beta chains below was sequenced from the same sample in a study of Graves' ophthalmopathy and Graves' hyperthyroidism. Amplification of the TCR beta CDR3 regions used RNA transcripts (as template). HTBI primers were employed in first-round RT-PCR, then a second-round multiplex PCR followed. TCRdb analysed the multiplex PCR reads with MiXCR anew, one entry per CDR3 protein. Seen here are about 1.2 million distinct CDR3 sequences, 35% to 45% observed once, and the top ten hold 11%. The sequencing input was peripheral blood or thyroid tissue (not recorded which). Source of these receptors: an adult man with Graves' hyperthyroidism.

This clonotype was detected many times. V and J are TRBV6-5 and TRBJ2-2; no firm D call. The CDR3 length is 13 residues. Germline values: CDR1 MNHEY, CDR2 SVGAGI. V was pared by 8 bases and J by 5 bases, with 12 bases between. The CDR3: CASRPIGTGELFF. The CDR3 DNA reads as TGTGCCAGCCGCCCCATAGGTACCGGGGAGCTGTTTTTT.

This sequence joins TRBV2 and TRBJ1-5; possibly TRBD1 for D (6 bases). CDR3 length: 11 residues. With 7 bases removed from V and 11 bases from J, the gap between germline ends came to 12 bases. The germline CDR1 and CDR2 sequences are SNHLY and FYNNEI. The CDR3 reads CASKPRDTQHF. The CDR3 nucleotides read TGTGCCAGCAAACCCCGGGACACCCAGCATTTT.

The rearrangement joins TRBV5-6 to TRBJ2-2; the match to TRBD1 covers 8 bases. The junction had 9 bases not matched to a gene; V was cut back by 3 bases and J by 5 bases. This CDR3 spans 16 amino acids. CDR1 SGHDT and CDR2 YYEEEE come from the germline V gene. The CDR3, as DNA: TGTGCCAGCAGCTCTGGACAGGGTATTTCTACCGGGGAGCTGTTTTTT. Its protein product is CASSSGQGISTGELFF.

This clonotype was seen many times. The chain has TRBV9 and TRBJ2-2; D may be TRBD1 (5 bases). Trimming took off 0 bases at V and 4 bases at J, with 7 bases between the two ends. The CDR3 covers 14 residues. Germline V gene data show CDR1 as SGDLS and CDR2 as YYNGEE. In DNA form, the CDR3 reads TGTGCCAGCAGCGTAGTACAGGTCACCGGGGAGCTGTTTTTT. Its protein product is CASSVVQVTGELFF.

In the case of this clonotype: The junction departs from germline at one end; a sequencing error may be responsible. This rearrangement joins TRBV7-9 to TRBJ1-6, with 7 bases aligning to TRBD1. The CDR3 contains 19 residues. Germline V gene lookup returns CDR1 SEHNR and CDR2 FQNEAQ (reference sequence). In DNA form, the CDR3 reads TGTGTCAGCAGCTTAACCGGGACAGCAAGGAGCTCCTATAATTCACCCCTCCACTTT. Protein: CVSSLTGTARSSYNSPLHF.

This clonotype was seen at least ten times. The chain combines TRBV7-9 with TRBJ2-7; TRBD1 is a possible D gene (6 bases). Germline assignment: CDR1 SEHNR and CDR2 FQNEAQ (reference sequence). There are 14 residues in the CDR3. V was pared by 4 bases and J by 0 bases, with 10 bases between. In DNA, the CDR3 is TGTGCCAGCAGCTCAGAACAGGGCTCCTACGAGCAGTACTTC. This gives the protein CASSSEQGSYEQYF.

On this clonotype itself: This sequence may be a read error, since a much larger clone differs from it by one base. J is TRBJ2-5 and V is TRBV2, with 9 bases aligning to TRBD1. Germline trimming cut 8 bases from V and 5 bases from J; bases unmatched to any gene: 12. The CDR3 has 15 residues. Germline V CDR1 and CDR2: SNHLY, FYNNEI. CDR3 nucleotide sequence: TGTGCCAGCGTTATCGAACAGGGGGCCGGGGAGACCCAGTACTTC. Its protein is CASVIEQGAGETQYF.

The V call is TRBV10-2, the J call TRBJ2-7; 7 nucleotides align to TRBD2. V gave up 1 base and J gave up 5 bases; unmatched junction bases: 11. The V gene's germline CDR1 is WSHSY and CDR2 SAAADI. This CDR3 region has 16 residues. CDR3 in DNA: TGCGCCAGCAGTGAGTATGGGGGGGGGATTAATGACGAGCAGTACTTC. It yields the protein CASSEYGGGINDEQYF.

This chain joins TRBV10-3 and TRBJ2-2, with 10 bases matching TRBD1. The CDR3 is made up of 15 amino acids. J gave up 4 bases and V 10 bases, and 9 bases lay outside the gene matches. Germline-derived CDR1 and CDR2 are ENHRY and SYGVKD. CDR3 coding DNA: TGTGCCACCGGACCGGGACAGGGGAGCACCGGGGAGCTGTTTTTT. Its protein is CATGPGQGSTGELFF.

A few counts support this clonotype. The chain has TRBV9 and TRBJ2-7, with 7 bases aligning to TRBD2. In germline, CDR1 is SGDLS, CDR2 YYNGEE. This CDR3 is 17 amino acids long. J was trimmed by 0 bases and V by 4 bases; bases with no gene match: 13. CDR3 nucleotide sequence: TGTGCCAGCAGCCCTCGGGGAGGGCCTTTCTCCTCCTACGAGCAGTACTTC. This gives the protein CASSPRGGPFSSYEQYF.

The chain employs TRBV20-1 and TRBJ2-5, with D perhaps TRBD1 or TRBD2 (5 bases each). The CDR3 is made up of 16 amino acids. CDR1 DFQATT and CDR2 SNEGSKA come from the germline V gene (reference sequence). Trimming stripped 1 base from V and 5 bases from J, with 20 bases between. CDR3 in DNA: TGCAGTGCTAGAGGCCGTGAGGGGATGTGGATGGAGACCCAGTACTTC. It encodes CSARGREGMWMETQYF.

This clonotype occurred many times. V and J are TRBV9 and TRBJ2-5, with D uncertain. V lost 0 bases and J lost 2, with 8 bases in between. Germline CDR1 SGDLS, CDR2 YYNGEE. This CDR3 has 14 residues. The CDR3 coding sequence is TGTGCCAGCAGCGTAGGAGACATGCAAGAGACCCAGTACTTC. This sequence encodes CASSVGDMQETQYF.

This clonotype came up many times. This chain uses TRBV19 with TRBJ2-7, with 10 positions matching TRBD2. With V trimmed by 1 base and J by 4 bases, 10 bases remained unmatched. The CDR3 is 17 amino acids. Germline V lookup: CDR1 LNHDA, CDR2 SQIVND (reference sequence). The CDR3 DNA reads TGTGCCAGTAGTATAGGCGGACTAGCGGAACGATCATACGAGCAGTACTTC. Its translation is CASSIGGLAERSYEQYF.

V usage is TRBV9 and J usage is TRBJ1-6; D is unclear. CDR1 is SGDLS, CDR2 YYNGEE, per germline. The CDR3 spans 17 residues. V lost 0 bases, J lost 0 bases, and 10 bases lay in between. The CDR3 region has the DNA TGTGCCAGCAGCGTAGGACCGCGGGGCTCCTATAATTCACCCCTCCACTTT. Its protein is CASSVGPRGSYNSPLHF.

This clonotype was picked up a small number of times. The chain employs TRBV9 and TRBJ1-2; the D gene is possibly TRBD1 (6 bases). With 4 bases removed from V and 8 bases from J, the gap between germline ends came to 24 bases. Germline lookup yields CDR1 SGDLS and CDR2 YYNGEE. CDR3 length: 16 amino acids. DNA of the CDR3: TGTGCCAGCAGCTCATCCTTTCTGGCAGGGGTTGGCGGCTACACCTTC. Amino acid sequence: CASSSSFLAGVGGYTF.

This clonotype occurred a few times. The J gene is TRBJ1-5, the V gene TRBV6-5, with 10 nucleotides matching TRBD1. J lost 6 bases, V lost 6 bases, and 5 bases had no gene match. This CDR3 is built from 14 residues. The germline gives CDR1 MNHEY, CDR2 SVGAGI. The CDR3 DNA sequence: TGTGCCAGCAGGACAGGGGGCGGGGGTCAGCCCCAGCATTTT. Protein product: CASRTGGGGQPQHF.

Comments on this clonotype: With a much larger clone just one base away, this may be a read error. This chain connects TRBV5-5 to TRBJ1-1; TRBD1 agrees at 7 bases. Germline V CDR1 and CDR2: SGHKS, YYEKEE (reference sequence). This CDR3 spans 13 amino acids. The CDR3: CASSLDRGGEALF. The CDR3 coding sequence is TGTGCCAGCAGCTTGGACAGGGGCGGTGAAGCTCTCTTT. The whole variable domain, remainder taken from reference TRBV5-5 and TRBJ1-1, is DAGVTQSPTHLIKTRGQQVTLRCSPISGHKSVSWYQQVLGQGPQFIFQYYEKEERGRGNFPDRFSARQFPNYSSELNVNALLLGDSALYLCASSLDRGGEALFGQGTRLTVV.

The table lists this clonotype with a few counts. This sequence joins TRBV5-6 and TRBJ1-1, with 11 nucleotides matching TRBD1. The CDR3 totals 15 residues. Per germline, CDR1 SGHDT and CDR2 YYEEEE. With V trimmed by 4 bases and J by 10 bases, 12 bases remained unmatched. The CDR3 protein is CASSHGQGAFGGAFF. CDR3 nucleotide sequence: TGTGCCAGCAGCCATGGACAGGGGGCTTTCGGTGGAGCTTTCTTT.

The V and J genes are TRBV9 and TRBJ2-7, with D maybe TRBD2 (6 bases). The CDR3 length is 18 residues. Trimming removed 0 bases from V and 4 bases from J, with 23 bases in between. CDR1 and CDR2 from the germline V gene are SGDLS and YYNGEE. The CDR3 region is CASSVGVGKVGDLYEQYF. The CDR3 DNA sequence: TGTGCCAGCAGCGTAGGTGTTGGAAAGGTTGGGGACTTATACGAGCAGTACTTC.

This clonotype came up many times. The chain combines TRBV25-1 with TRBJ2-5; 12 positions match TRBD1. The CDR3 runs to 16 residues. The germline CDR1 and CDR2 sequences are MGHDK and SYGVNS. After removal of 1 base from V and 4 bases from J, the junction contained 4 bases not matched to a gene. Here the CDR3 reads CASSEWGQGASETQYF. In nucleotides, the CDR3 is TGTGCCAGCAGTGAATGGGGACAGGGGGCTTCAGAGACCCAGTACTTC. Full variable domain (missing parts from reference TRBV25-1 and TRBJ2-5): EADIYQTPRYLVIGTGKKITLECSQTMGHDKMYWYQQDPGMELHLIHYSYGVNSTEKGDLSSESTVSRIRTEHFPLTLESARPSHTSQYLCASSEWGQGASETQYFGPGTRLLVL.

In regard to this clonotype: The junction does not match germline at one end; this may be a read error. The chain employs TRBV2 and TRBJ2-5; possibly TRBD1 for D (5 bases). The CDR3 runs 11 residues. CDR1 is SNHLY and CDR2 is FYNNEI in the germline V gene. In DNA, the CDR3 is TGTGCTAGCAGGGTGTGGGAGACCCAGTACTTC. The encoded protein is CASRVWETQYF.